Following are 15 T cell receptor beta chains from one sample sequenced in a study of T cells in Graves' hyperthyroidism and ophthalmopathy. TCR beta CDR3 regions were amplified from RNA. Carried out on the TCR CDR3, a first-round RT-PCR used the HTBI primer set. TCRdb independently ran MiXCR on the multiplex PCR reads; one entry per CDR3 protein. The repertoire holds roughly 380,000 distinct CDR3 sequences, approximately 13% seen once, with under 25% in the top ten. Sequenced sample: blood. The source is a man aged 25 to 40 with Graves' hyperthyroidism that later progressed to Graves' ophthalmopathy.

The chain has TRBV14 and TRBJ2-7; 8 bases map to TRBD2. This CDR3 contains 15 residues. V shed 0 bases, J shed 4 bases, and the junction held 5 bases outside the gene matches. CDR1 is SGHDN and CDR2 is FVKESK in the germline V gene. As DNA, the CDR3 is TGTGCCAGCAGCCAAGATCAGCGGGGGAATTACGAGCAGTACTTC. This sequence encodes CASSQDQRGNYEQYF.

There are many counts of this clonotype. In nucleotides, the CDR3 is TGTGCCAGCAGCTTAGGATCAGGGGAAAAGACCCAGTACTTC. Protein product: CASSLGSGEKTQYF. The chain carries TRBV7-9 and TRBJ2-5; the D gene is possibly TRBD1 (6 bases). Germline assignment: CDR1 SEHNR and CDR2 FQNEAQ (reference sequence). Trimming pared 1 base from V and 6 bases from J, leaving 12 bases between. The CDR3 extends over 14 amino acids.

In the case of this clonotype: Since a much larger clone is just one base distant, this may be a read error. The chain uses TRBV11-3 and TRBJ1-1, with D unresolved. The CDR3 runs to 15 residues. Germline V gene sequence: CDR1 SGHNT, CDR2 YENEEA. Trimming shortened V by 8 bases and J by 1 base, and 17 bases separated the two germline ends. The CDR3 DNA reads TGTGCCAGCGGCTCCTTAGATTACACGAACACTGAAGCTTTCTTT. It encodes CASGSLDYTNTEAFF.

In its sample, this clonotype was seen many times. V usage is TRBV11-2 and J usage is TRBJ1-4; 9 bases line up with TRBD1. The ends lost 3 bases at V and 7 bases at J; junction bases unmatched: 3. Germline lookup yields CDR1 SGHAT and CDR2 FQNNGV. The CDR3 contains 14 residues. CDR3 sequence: CASSFGTGSEKLFF. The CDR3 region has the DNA TGTGCCAGCAGCTTCGGGACAGGGAGTGAAAAACTGTTTTTT.

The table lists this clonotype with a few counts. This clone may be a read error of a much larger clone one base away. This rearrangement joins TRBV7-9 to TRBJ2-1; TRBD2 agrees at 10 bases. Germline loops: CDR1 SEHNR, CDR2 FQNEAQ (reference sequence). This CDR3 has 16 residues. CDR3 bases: TGTACCAGCAGCCCTAGTGGGACTAGCGTGGCCAATGAGCAGTTCTTC. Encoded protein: CTSSPSGTSVANEQFF. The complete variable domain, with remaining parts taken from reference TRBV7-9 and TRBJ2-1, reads DTGVSQNPRHKITKRGQNVTFRCDPISEHNRLYWYRQTLGQGPEFLTYFQNEAQLEKSRLLSDRFSAERPKGSFSTLEIQRTEQGDSAMYLCTSSPSGTSVANEQFFGPGTRLTVL.

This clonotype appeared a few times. The CDR3 protein is CASSFNGGNNEQFF. In DNA form, the CDR3 reads TGTGCCAGCAGTTTCAACGGGGGAAACAATGAGCAGTTCTTC. The genes are TRBV27 and TRBJ2-1; tentative D call: TRBD2 (6 bases). The germline V gene encodes CDR1 MNHEY and CDR2 SMNVEV (reference sequence). This CDR3 is 14 amino acids long. The V end lost 3 bases, the J end lost 5 bases, and 11 bases lay between the germline ends.

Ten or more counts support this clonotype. CDR3 loop: CASSPPGGSNTEAFF. The CDR3 coding sequence is TGTGCCAGCTCACCACCAGGGGGATCGAACACTGAAGCTTTCTTT. The genes are TRBV18 and TRBJ1-1; D is perhaps TRBD1 (6 bases). The germline V gene encodes CDR1 KGHSH and CDR2 LQKENI. V shed 0 bases and J shed 1 base, with 9 bases lying between them. This CDR3 spans 15 amino acids.

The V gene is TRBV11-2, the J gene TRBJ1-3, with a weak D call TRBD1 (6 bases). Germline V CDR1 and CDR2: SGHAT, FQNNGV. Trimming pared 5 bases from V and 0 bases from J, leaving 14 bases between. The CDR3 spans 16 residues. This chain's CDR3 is CASSRFLDSSGNTIYF. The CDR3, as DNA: TGTGCCAGCAGCCGCTTCCTGGACAGCTCTGGAAACACCATATATTTT.

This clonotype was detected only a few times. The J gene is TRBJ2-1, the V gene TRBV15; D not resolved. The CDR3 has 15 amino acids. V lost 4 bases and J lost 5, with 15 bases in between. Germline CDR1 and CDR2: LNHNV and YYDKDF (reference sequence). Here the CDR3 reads CATSIPGVMDNEQFF. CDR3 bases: TGTGCCACCAGCATCCCCGGAGTTATGGACAATGAGCAGTTCTTC.

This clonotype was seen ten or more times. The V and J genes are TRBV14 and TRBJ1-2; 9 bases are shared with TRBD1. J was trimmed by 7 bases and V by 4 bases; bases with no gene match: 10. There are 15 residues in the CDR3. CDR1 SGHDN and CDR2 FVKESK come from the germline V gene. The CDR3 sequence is CASSPRWTGAFGYTF. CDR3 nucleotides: TGTGCCAGCAGCCCCCGATGGACAGGGGCCTTTGGCTACACCTTC.

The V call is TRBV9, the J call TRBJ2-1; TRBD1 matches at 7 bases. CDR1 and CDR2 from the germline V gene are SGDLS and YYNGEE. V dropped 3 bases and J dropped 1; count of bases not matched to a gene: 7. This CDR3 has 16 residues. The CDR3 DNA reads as TGTGCCAGCAGCGGATCCGGGACAGCATCCTACAATGAGCAGTTCTTC. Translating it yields CASSGSGTASYNEQFF.

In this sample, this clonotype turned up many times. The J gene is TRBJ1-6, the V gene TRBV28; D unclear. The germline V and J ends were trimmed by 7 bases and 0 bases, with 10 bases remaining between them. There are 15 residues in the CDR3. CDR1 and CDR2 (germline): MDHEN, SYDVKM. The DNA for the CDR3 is TGTGCCAGCATGTCCAACCCCTCCTATAATTCACCCCTCCACTTT. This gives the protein CASMSNPSYNSPLHF.

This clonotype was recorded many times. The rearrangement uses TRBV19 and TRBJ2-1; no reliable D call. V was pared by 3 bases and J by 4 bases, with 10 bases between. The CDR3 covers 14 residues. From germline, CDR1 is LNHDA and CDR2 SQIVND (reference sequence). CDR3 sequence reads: CASSIGTAYNEQFF. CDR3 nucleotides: TGTGCCAGTAGTATTGGAACGGCATACAATGAGCAGTTCTTC.

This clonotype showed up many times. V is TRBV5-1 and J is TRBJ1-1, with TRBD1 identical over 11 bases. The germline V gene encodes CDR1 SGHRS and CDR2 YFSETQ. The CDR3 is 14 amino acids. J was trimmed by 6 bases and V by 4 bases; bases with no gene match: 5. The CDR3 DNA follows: TGCGCCAGCAGCCCCGGGACAGGGGGGTCTGAAGCTTTCTTT. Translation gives CASSPGTGGSEAFF.

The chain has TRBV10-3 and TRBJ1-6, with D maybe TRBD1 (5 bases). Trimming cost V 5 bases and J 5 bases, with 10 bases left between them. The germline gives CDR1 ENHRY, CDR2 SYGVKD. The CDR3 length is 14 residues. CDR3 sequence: CAISPGRDNSPLHF. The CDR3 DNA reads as TGTGCCATCAGTCCCGGCAGGGATAATTCACCCCTCCACTTT.